This section outlines one TCR beta chain sequence together with its context. The data stem from a study of T cell changes during pregnancy in multiple sclerosis. Here immunoSEQ multiplex PCR was the method, and the copy in TCRdb shows in-frame clones only, minus some. The repertoire includes 95,000 to 110,000 clones, approximately 90% of them detected once, and more than 0.85% sits in the top ten. The receptor was isolated from a female donor with multiple sclerosis, enrolled in a pregnancy study. Sequences were derived from peripheral blood, sampled after pregnancy.

CDR3 amino acids: CASSEAPPGLAGIEQFF. The CDR3 DNA is TGTGCCAGCAGTGAAGCACCCCCTGGACTAGCGGGAATCGAGCAGTTCTTC. The chain combines TRBV2 with TRBJ2-1; TRBD2 agrees at 12 bases. With 0 bases clipped from V and 10 bases from J, the junction kept 10 bases outside the gene matches. CDR3 size: 17 residues. The germline V gene encodes CDR1 SNHLY and CDR2 FYNNEI.